This is a list of T cell receptor beta chains from one sample in a study of technical replicates of blood from a few donors. Clones were read by immunoSEQ multiplex PCR, and TCRdb kept only the in-frame ones, dropping some. The data contain about 84,000 clones, 98% of them singletons. The sample consisted of T cells isolated from PBMCs. These receptors originate from a human donor in good health. The CDR3 runs from the conserved cysteine through the conserved F or W. A D gene is named only where the DNA matches it firmly.

D gene	J gene	V gene	CDR3 protein	CDR3 DNA
-	TRBJ2-2	TRBV27	CASRYTLGGTGELFF	TGTGCCAGCAGATATACACTGGGAGGTACCGGGGAGCTGTTTTTT
-	TRBJ2-7	TRBV6-6	CASRLDNSYEQYF	TGTGCCAGCCGTTTGGACAACTCCTACGAGCAGTACTTC
-	TRBJ1-5	TRBV18	CASSESTPGGNQPQHF	TGTGCCAGCTCAGAATCTACCCCGGGTGGCAATCAGCCCCAGCATTTT
TRBD1	TRBJ2-7	TRBV2	CASSDKGQGGLTPYEQYF	TGTGCCAGCAGTGACAAAGGACAGGGGGGACTTACCCCCTACGAGCAGTACTTC
TRBD1	TRBJ2-7	TRBV19	CATTGDDSYEQYF	TGTGCCACGACAGGGGACGACTCCTACGAGCAGTACTTC
-	TRBJ2-7	TRBV7-6	CASSLSGGTAEQYF	TGTGCCAGCAGCTTATCTGGCGGGACAGCCGAGCAGTACTTC
-	TRBJ1-1	TRBV6-1	CASSYQGNTEAFF	TGTGCCAGCAGCTATCAGGGGAACACTGAAGCTTTCTTT
-	TRBJ2-4	TRBV6-1	CASSEGTGRNIQYF	TGTGCCAGCAGTGAAGGTACCGGGAGAAACATTCAGTACTTC
TRBD2	TRBJ2-5	TRBV7-9	CASSLYGGETQYF	TGTGCCAGCAGCTTATACGGGGGGGAGACCCAGTACTTC
TRBD1	TRBJ1-1	TRBV10-1	CASSRTGGDAEAFF	TGCGCCAGCAGTCGGACAGGGGGCGACGCTGAAGCTTTCTTT
-	TRBJ2-3	TRBV9	CASSVEADTQYF	TGTGCCAGCAGCGTCGAGGCGGATACGCAGTATTTT
-	TRBJ1-1	TRBV7-9	CASSPQAGGMNTEAFF	TGTGCCAGCAGCCCCCAAGCCGGGGGGATGAACACTGAAGCTTTCTTT
-	TRBJ2-2	TRBV21-1	CATGTGNTGELFF	TGTGCCACCGGGACAGGGAACACCGGGGAGCTGTTTTTT